This entry concerns a single T cell receptor beta chain. Its antigen remains unidentified. This entry belongs to a study of shared clonotypes between healthy human individuals. General study results and limits: Tissues were not sampled, only blood, and their repertoires likely differ.

Generated by immunoSEQ multiplex PCR, the TCRdb table keeps only in-frame clones and is missing some. The sample carries about 690,000 clones, around 91% recorded once. CD45RO+ cells went into CD8 memory alongside CCR7-negative CD45RA+ TemRA cells. The source material was memory CD8+ T cells from PBMCs. The subset here: CD45RO+ cells pooled with CCR7-negative TemRA cells. The TCR sequence derives from a man between 18 and 29 years old in good health. Some clones in this sample may be carry-over from other donors' samples.

The CDR3 region is CASSVESGGVTDTQYF. The CDR3, as DNA: TGTGCCAGCAGCGTAGAGTCAGGGGGAGTCACAGATACGCAGTATTTT. This rearrangement joins TRBV9 to TRBJ2-3, with 7 bases aligning to TRBD1. The CDR3 has 16 amino acids. The V gene's germline CDR1 is SGDLS and CDR2 YYNGEE. Trimming cost V 0 bases and J 2 bases; bases outside gene matches: 6.